Reported below is one T cell receptor beta chain. The specificity of this receptor is unknown. Per-base qualities were not stored, and no clone one base away is much larger. The sample is drawn from a study of blood T cell repertoires in COVID-19 (dated by TCRdb to about 2020). In the study overall: Samples covering the acute and convalescent phases of COVID-19 were provided by collaborators in the United States, Italy and Spain. A freely available public database, intended as a resource for researchers studying the immune response to SARS-CoV-2, is where the repertoires were released. HLA class I and class II types, where available, came from metadata supplied by the sample provider rather than from assay-based typing. The material from the prospective study consisted of cDNA or gDNA derived from T cells, B-cell-depleted T cells, or PBMCs. Samples were obtained from the ongoing ImmuneRACE study (first 160 participants) and from over a thousand subjects provided by 6 global collaborators. Subjects who had been exposed to COVID-19, were actively infected with it, or had recovered from it provided the deeply sampled blood TCRbeta repertoires that made up the dataset. A de-identified subject ID, COVID-19 status, age in years and sex were almost always included in the sample metadata.

Whole blood was collected in K2EDTA tubes by collaborating institutions according to the institutions' own protocols. Collaborator samples were shipped for TCRbeta analysis as frozen whole blood, isolated PBMCs, or DNA extracted from either sample type. TCRbeta CDR3 regions were amplified from genomic DNA using the immunoSEQ Assay, a bias-controlled multiplex PCR. The authors' analysis ran thus. The number of nucleated cells in each sample was estimated from the amplification of reference gene primers within the assay. Sequence reads were collapsed and filtered to measure the absolute abundance of every unique TCRbeta CDR3 rearrangement. Productive Simpson clonality was computed per sample as the square root of Simpson's diversity index over productive rearrangements. TCRdb took over this immuneACCESS table, retaining in-frame rearrangements with V and J assigned. Such tables are incomplete; in checked studies, under half of the missing clones stem from an unresolved V gene, and the remainder is unexplained. The V and J calls and clone size come from that table; D and trimming were worked out from the DNA. The sample profile shows 77,000 or so clones; around 83% of them were found once. The ten largest clones represent under 6% of the sample.

Broad study findings and their caveats: How much clinical and demographic metadata was included differed by source and by participant, and the metadata was provided uncurated.

The CDR3 sequence holds 15 residues, the cysteine and phenylalanine included. Only CDR3 DNA is held: 45 bases, read in frame from base 1. The V and J ends are trimmed by 4 bases and 0 bases, leaving 12 bases between them. CDR1 LNHDA and CDR2 SQIVND are derived from the germline V gene (reference sequence). Rearrangement joined TRBV19 to TRBJ1-1; TRBD1 is a possible D gene, resting on 5 matching bases. Sequencing was done on a sample of peripheral blood. This TCR derives from a man at least 80 years old with acute or convalescent COVID-19. The CDR3: CASSTMGGMNTEAFF. The sequence in DNA is TGTGCCAGTAGTACTATGGGGGGGATGAACACTGAAGCTTTCTTT. Supplemented by the reference TRBV19 and TRBJ1-1 proteins around the CDR3, the complete variable domain is DGGITQSPKYLFRKEGQNVTLSCEQNLNHDAMYWYRQDPGQGLRLIYYSQIVNDFQKGDIAEGYSVSREKKESFPLTVTSAQKNPTAFYLCASSTMGGMNTEAFFGQGTRLTVV.